This TCR beta chain was captured by sequencing in a study of identical twins. TCRdb itself ran the 5' RACE reads through MiXCR, one entry per CDR3 protein. This sample carries roughly 500,000 distinct CDR3 sequences, about 20% of them seen once, and the ten largest clones take about 0.99%. The junction had 8 bases not matched to a gene; V was cut back by 4 bases and J by 8 bases. Germline V gene data show CDR1 as SGHTA and CDR2 as FQGNSA. CDR3 length: 15 amino acids. Another study also made use of these data, one on T cells expressing NK-cell markers.

The sample comprised CD4+ T cells sorted from blood. This TCR came from a woman younger than 35 in good health. The chain combines TRBV7-2 with TRBJ2-1; 10 nucleotides agree with TRBD2. The CDR3: CASSSQAGGMDEQFF. The CDR3 bases are TGTGCCAGCAGCTCCCAAGCGGGGGGGATGGATGAGCAGTTCTTC. The variable domain in full, completed from reference TRBV7-2 and TRBJ2-1, reads GAGVSQSPSNKVTEKGKDVELRCDPISGHTALYWYRQSLGQGLEFLIYFQGNSAPDKSGLPSDRFSAERTGGSVSTLTIQRTQQEDSAVYLCASSSQAGGMDEQFFGPGTRLTVL.